This T cell receptor beta chain was captured by sequencing in a study of blood T cell repertoires in COVID-19 (dated by TCRdb to about 2020). Regarding the research as a whole: Collaborator samples came from the United States, Italy and Spain and covered acute and convalescent phases of COVID-19. The material from the prospective study consisted of cDNA or gDNA derived from T cells, B-cell-depleted T cells, or PBMCs. The dataset comprised deeply sampled blood TCRbeta repertoires from subjects exposed to, actively infected with, or recovered from COVID-19. The repertoires were made available in a free public database intended to serve as a resource for research on the immune response to SARS-CoV-2. Samples were obtained from the ongoing ImmuneRACE study (first 160 participants) and from 1,000 to 1,500 subjects provided by 6 global collaborators. Sample metadata almost always included a de-identified subject ID, COVID-19 status, age in years and sex. Where available, HLA class I and class II types were taken from metadata supplied by the sample provider and were not determined by assay-based typing.

The table lists this clone with a count of one. What this receptor recognizes is not known. Base qualities are not provided; no much larger clone lies one nucleotide away. The germline V gene specifies SGHRS as CDR1 and YFSETQ as CDR2. The junction shows trimming of 8 bases on V and 5 bases on J, and the gene matches do not reach 15 bases of it. CDR3 length: 16 amino acids, cysteine to phenylalanine. Only the CDR3 part of the read is kept: 48 bases, read in frame from the first base. Overall study outcomes, separate from this receptor: The quantity of clinical and demographic metadata differed by source and by participant and was supplied without curation.

The immunoSEQ Assay, a bias-controlled multiplex PCR, was used to amplify TCRbeta CDR3 regions from genomic DNA. Concerning the study's data processing: The number of nucleated cells in each sample was estimated by amplification of reference gene primers within the assay. Sequence reads were collapsed and filtered to measure the absolute abundance of every unique TCRbeta CDR3 rearrangement. For each sample, productive Simpson clonality was calculated by taking the square root of Simpson's diversity index across productive rearrangements. The table was pulled from immuneACCESS by TCRdb, which kept in-frame rearrangements only. Such tables lose some clones; where checked, under half of the loss comes from unresolved V genes, and the rest has no known cause. V and J calls and clone size are copied from that table; D and trimming were computed from the DNA. The sample records about 160,000 clones, more than 75% of which are singletons. Around 6.7% of the sample belongs to the ten largest clones.

Enrolling through a virtual design, the prospective study's participants ranged in age from about 18 to 100 years and lived across some 23 United States geographic areas. In the prospective study, participants were assigned to cohorts based on the clinical history participants reported in a screening survey and a study questionnaire. Recovered participants in ImmuneRACE Cohort 3 were defined as having two consecutive negative NP/OP PCR tests, clearance from a healthcare professional, or resolution of symptoms. In the prospective study, mobile phlebotomists collected whole blood, serum and a nasopharyngeal or oropharyngeal swab from each participant. Additional blood draws and questionnaires over an approximately 2-month period could optionally be provided by prospective study participants. Before DNA extraction, prospective study blood samples were shipped either frozen or at room temperature.

Sequencing used PBMCs or T cells enriched from blood (not recorded which). This sequence originates from a woman between 45 and 65 years old who had recovered from COVID-19. The rearranged chain carries TRBV5-1 and TRBJ1-3; TRBD1 matches 8 bases in the middle. The DNA sequence is as follows: TGCGCCAGTCGACCAACAGGGGGGCAGGGGCGAAACACCATATATTTT. Translated, this is CASRPTGGQGRNTIYF.